This TCR beta chain was identified during a study of Graves' ophthalmopathy and Graves' hyperthyroidism (dated by TCRdb to the late 2010s). For context, the study as a whole: Peripheral blood samples were taken at the time of initial diagnosis, before any treatment was given. In roughly 6 hyperthyroidism patients, the T-cell repertoire of thyroid tissue was compared with the T-cell repertoire of blood. To explore V-J signatures that separate ophthalmopathy from hyperthyroidism, a discovery set of fewer than 110 patients was enrolled, consisting of under 50 with ophthalmopathy and roughly 57 with stable hyperthyroidism. After sampling, hyperthyroidism patients received methimazole starting at 30 mg daily, and ophthalmopathy patients received high-dose intravenous methylprednisolone. In total, 135 blood samples were TCR-sequenced: around 42 ophthalmopathy, approximately 80 hyperthyroidism and roughly 17 hyperthyroidism-to-ophthalmopathy patients. TCR beta repertoire signatures were used to distinguish Graves' ophthalmopathy from Graves' hyperthyroidism and to predict progression to ophthalmopathy. The 95 to 100 discovery patients were randomly split 7:3 into training and test sets. An independent validation cohort comprised 18 hyperthyroidism patients and 15 to 17 patients who later progressed from hyperthyroidism to ophthalmopathy.

TCR beta CDR3 regions were amplified from RNA transcripts for repertoire sequencing. A first-round RT-PCR used HTBI primers with the Qiagen OneStep RT-PCR kit, followed by a second-round multiplex PCR, size selection and purification. Sequencing of the libraries was carried out on an Illumina HiSeq2000 in paired-end mode with 100 bp reads. The paper's data handling went like this. SOAPnuke was used to process the reads, removing any read that contained adapters or uncalled bases, had a mean Phred below 15, or lacked an exact match to the constant primer or identifier. High-quality paired reads were merged with COPE v1.2.5. Each unique nucleotide sequence was defined as a clonotype, and clonotypes were aligned to IMGT TRB V, D and J references with MiTCR v1.1. The analysis was limited to V-J combinations with a frequency above 0.0001, which together covered 99% to 99.2% of the repertoires. For each V-J combination, a TCR clonal expansion and chaos score was defined as F50 clonal expansion divided by the chaos observed in the TCRdist matrix. Welch's t-statistics and random forest were used to reduce the features to about a dozen V-J combinations, which were then used as input to a naive Bayes classifier. The Morisita-Horn index was used to measure how similar the thyroid and blood repertoires were. The public reads were reprocessed in TCRdb via fastp at Q25 and MiXCR, keeping in-frame beta chains. Each CDR3 protein appears once, grouped with its most common genes and DNA. TCRdb's processing, not the study's, gives the V and J calls here. This sample holds hundreds of thousands of distinct CDR3 sequences; under 25% were observed only once. Approximately 3% of the sample belongs to the ten largest clones.

Stable hyperthyroidism was defined as no progression to ophthalmopathy within 18 months of follow-up. Hyperthyroidism patients were newly diagnosed, with disease duration under 2 months, and aged 18 to 65 years. Patients with other autoimmune diseases, uncontrolled infections, pregnancy or lactation were excluded. Diagnosis relied on clinical symptoms, serum thyroxine, TRAb, thyroid ultrasound and orbital computed tomography. Ficoll-Paque density gradient centrifugation was used to isolate PBMCs from about 9 ml of fresh peripheral blood. Total RNA was extracted using Trizol reagent, and RNA quality was checked on an Agilent 2100 Bioanalyzer. This clonotype was recorded at least ten times. This clone's antigen is unknown. Base qualities are not at hand, and no much larger clone is one base apart. The investigation overall reported the following: Among expanded thyroid clonotypes with frequency above 0.001, most also showed up in blood, which suggests that blood repertoires may reflect the thyroid immune response. Ophthalmopathy was separated from stable hyperthyroidism by the 13-signature model with just under 90% sensitivity and around 81% specificity in cross-validation and with 80%/75% in the test set. No statistical method was used to predetermine the sample size, and group allocation was not hidden from the investigators. In validation, the model predicted ophthalmopathy progression with more than 55% sensitivity and approximately 75% specificity; fewer than 15 predicted patients were CT-confirmed with GO in a median of around 6.5 months.

The TCR was taken from a woman aged 18-29 years with stable Graves' hyperthyroidism. Donor details come from another sample of the same person, matched by shared clones. The sequencing input was peripheral blood.

The nucleotide sequence reads as follows: TGTGCCATCACTACAGGGAAAACGGCCGGGGAGCTGTTTTTT. Translated, this gives CAITTGKTAGELFF. The chain was built from TRBV10-3 and TRBJ2-2; the best D guess is TRBD1, with 6 bases matching. The CDR3 spans 14 residues, from the cysteine through the phenylalanine. Only the CDR3 portion is preserved as DNA: 42 bases, with reading frame beginning at the first base. From the germline V gene, CDR1 is ENHRY and CDR2 is SYGVKD. At the junction V is shortened by 7 bases and J by 6 bases, with 15 bases in between.